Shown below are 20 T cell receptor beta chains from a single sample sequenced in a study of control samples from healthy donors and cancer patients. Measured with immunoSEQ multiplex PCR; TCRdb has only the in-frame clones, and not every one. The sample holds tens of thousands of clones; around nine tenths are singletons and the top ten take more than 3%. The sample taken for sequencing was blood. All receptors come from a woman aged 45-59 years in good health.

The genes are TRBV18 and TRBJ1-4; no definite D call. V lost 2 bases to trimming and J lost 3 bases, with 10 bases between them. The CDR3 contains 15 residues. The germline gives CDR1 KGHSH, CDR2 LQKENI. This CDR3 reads CASSPYRESNEKLFF. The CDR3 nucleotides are TGTGCCAGCTCACCATACCGGGAGTCTAATGAAAAACTGTTTTTT.

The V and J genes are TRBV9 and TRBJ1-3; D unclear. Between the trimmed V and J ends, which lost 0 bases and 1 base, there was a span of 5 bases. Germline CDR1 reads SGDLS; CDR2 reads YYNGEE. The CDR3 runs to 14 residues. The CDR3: CASSVELSGNTIYF. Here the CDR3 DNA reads TGTGCCAGCAGCGTAGAGTTATCTGGAAACACCATATATTTT.

The CDR3 DNA reads TGTGCCAGCAGCTTATACAACACGTACGTGAACACTGAAGCTTTCTTT. Translation: CASSLYNTYVNTEAFF. The gene calls are TRBV7-2 and TRBJ1-1; no clear D. This CDR3 has 16 amino acids. Trimming pared 2 bases from V and 0 bases from J, leaving 13 bases between. Germline lookup yields CDR1 SGHTA and CDR2 FQGNSA.

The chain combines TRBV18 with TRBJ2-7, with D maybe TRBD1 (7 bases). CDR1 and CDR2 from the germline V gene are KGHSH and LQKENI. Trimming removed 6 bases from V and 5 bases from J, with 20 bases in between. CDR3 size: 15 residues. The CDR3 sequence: CASSLSFQGGDEQYF. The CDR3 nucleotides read TGTGCCAGCTCCCTTTCCTTCCAGGGGGGAGACGAGCAGTACTTC.

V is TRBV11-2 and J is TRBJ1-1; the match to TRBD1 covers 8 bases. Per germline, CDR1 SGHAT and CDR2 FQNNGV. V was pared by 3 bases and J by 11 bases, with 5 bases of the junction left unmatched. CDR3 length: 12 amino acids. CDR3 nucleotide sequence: TGTGCCAGCAGCTTGATACGGACAGGGGCTTTCTTT. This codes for CASSLIRTGAFF.

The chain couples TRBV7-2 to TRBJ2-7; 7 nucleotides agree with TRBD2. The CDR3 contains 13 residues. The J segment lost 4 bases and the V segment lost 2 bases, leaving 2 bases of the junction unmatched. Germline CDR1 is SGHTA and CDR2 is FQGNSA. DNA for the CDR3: TGTGCCAGCAGCTTACAGGGAGGGTACGAGCAGTACTTC. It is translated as CASSLQGGYEQYF.

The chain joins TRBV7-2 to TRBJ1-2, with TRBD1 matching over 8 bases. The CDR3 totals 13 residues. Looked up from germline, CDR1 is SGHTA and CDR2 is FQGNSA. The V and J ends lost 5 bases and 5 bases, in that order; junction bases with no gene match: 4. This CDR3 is CASSPTGEYGYTF. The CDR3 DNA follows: TGTGCCAGCAGCCCGACAGGGGAATATGGCTACACCTTC. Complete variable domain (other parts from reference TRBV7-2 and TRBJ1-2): GAGVSQSPSNKVTEKGKDVELRCDPISGHTALYWYRQSLGQGLEFLIYFQGNSAPDKSGLPSDRFSAERTGGSVSTLTIQRTQQEDSAVYLCASSPTGEYGYTFGSGTRLTVV.

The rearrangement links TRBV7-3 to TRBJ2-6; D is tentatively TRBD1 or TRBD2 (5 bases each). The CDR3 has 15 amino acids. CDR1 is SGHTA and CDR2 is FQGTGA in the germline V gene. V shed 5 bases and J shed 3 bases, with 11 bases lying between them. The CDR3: CASSPGGLGANVLTF. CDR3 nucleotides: TGTGCCAGCAGCCCTGGGGGTCTTGGGGCCAACGTCCTGACTTTC.

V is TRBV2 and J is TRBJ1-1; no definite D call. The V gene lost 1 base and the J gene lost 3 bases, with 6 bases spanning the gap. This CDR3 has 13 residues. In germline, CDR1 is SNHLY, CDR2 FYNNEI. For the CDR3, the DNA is TGTGCCAGCAGTGAAGACAGAGACACTGAAGCTTTCTTT. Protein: CASSEDRDTEAFF.

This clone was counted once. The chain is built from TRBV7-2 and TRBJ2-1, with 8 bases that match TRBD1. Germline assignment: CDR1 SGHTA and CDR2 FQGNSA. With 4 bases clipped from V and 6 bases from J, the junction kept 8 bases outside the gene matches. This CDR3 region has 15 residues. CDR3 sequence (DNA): TGTGCCAGCAGCTCCTCAGGGGGCCGGGGCAATGAGCAGTTCTTC. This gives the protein CASSSSGGRGNEQFF.

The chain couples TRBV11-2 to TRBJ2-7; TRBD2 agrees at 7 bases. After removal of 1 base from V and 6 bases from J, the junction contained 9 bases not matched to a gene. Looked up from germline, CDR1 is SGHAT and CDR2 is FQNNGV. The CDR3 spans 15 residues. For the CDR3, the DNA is TGTGCCAGCAGCTTAGCTGGGGGGGTTACGGGCGAGCAGTACTTC. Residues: CASSLAGGVTGEQYF.

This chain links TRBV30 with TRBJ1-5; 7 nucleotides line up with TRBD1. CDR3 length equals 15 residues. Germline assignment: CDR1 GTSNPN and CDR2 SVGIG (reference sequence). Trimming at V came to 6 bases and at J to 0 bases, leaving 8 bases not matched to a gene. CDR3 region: CACRDSDISNQPQHF. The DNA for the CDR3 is TGTGCCTGCCGGGACAGCGATATTAGCAATCAGCCCCAGCATTTT.

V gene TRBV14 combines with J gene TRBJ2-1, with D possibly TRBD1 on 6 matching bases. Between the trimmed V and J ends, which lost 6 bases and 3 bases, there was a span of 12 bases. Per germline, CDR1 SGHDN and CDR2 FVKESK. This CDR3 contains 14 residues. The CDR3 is CASRGADIYNEQFF. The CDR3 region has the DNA TGTGCCAGCAGGGGGGCGGACATCTACAATGAGCAGTTCTTC. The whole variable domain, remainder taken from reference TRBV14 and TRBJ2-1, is EAGVTQFPSHSVIEKGQTVTLRCDPISGHDNLYWYRRVMGKEIKFLLHFVKESKQDESGMPNNRFLAERTGGTYSTLKVQPAELEDSGVYFCASRGADIYNEQFFGPGTRLTVL.

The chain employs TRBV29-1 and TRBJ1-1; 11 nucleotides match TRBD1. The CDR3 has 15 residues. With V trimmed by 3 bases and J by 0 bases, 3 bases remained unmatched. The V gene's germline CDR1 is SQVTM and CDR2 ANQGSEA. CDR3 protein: CSVEGQGGLNTEAFF. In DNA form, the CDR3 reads TGCAGCGTTGAGGGACAGGGGGGCTTGAACACTGAAGCTTTCTTT.

In DNA form, the CDR3 reads TGTGCCAGCAAAGGCCCCGAAAGCAATCAGCCCCAGCATTTT. Its protein product is CASKGPESNQPQHF. The chain carries TRBV6-6 and TRBJ1-5; no definite D call. Trimming cost V 7 bases and J 1 base, with 11 bases left between them. This CDR3 contains 14 residues. Germline V gene lookup returns CDR1 MNHNY and CDR2 SVGAGI (reference sequence).

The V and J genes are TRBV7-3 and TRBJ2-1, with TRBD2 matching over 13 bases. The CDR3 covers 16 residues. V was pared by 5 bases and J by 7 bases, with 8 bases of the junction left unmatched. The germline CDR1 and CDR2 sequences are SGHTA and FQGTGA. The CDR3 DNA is TGTGCCAGCAGCCGAAGGCCGGGACTAGCGGGAAATGAGCAGTTCTTC. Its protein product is CASSRRPGLAGNEQFF. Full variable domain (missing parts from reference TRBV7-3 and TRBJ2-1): GAGVSQTPSNKVTEKGKYVELRCDPISGHTALYWYRQSLGQGPEFLIYFQGTGAADDSGLPNDRFFAVRPEGSVSTLKIQRTERGDSAVYLCASSRRPGLAGNEQFFGPGTRLTVL.

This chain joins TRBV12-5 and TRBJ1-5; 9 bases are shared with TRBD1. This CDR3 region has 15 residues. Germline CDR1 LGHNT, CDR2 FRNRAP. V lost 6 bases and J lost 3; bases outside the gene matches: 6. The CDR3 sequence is CASGLDRGPNQPQHF. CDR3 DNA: TGTGCTAGTGGACTGGACAGGGGCCCCAATCAGCCCCAGCATTTT.

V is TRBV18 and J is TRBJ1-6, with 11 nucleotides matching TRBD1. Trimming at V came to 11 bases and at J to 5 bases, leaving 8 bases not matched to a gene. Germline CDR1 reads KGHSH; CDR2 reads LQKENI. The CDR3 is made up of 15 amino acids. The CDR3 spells CASKGGQGDNSPLHF. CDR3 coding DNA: TGTGCCTCAAAGGGGGGACAGGGGGATAATTCACCCCTCCACTTT. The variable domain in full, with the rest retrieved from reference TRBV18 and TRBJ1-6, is NAGVMQNPRHLVRRRGQEARLRCSPMKGHSHVYWYRQLPEEGLKFMVYLQKENIIDESGMPKERFSAEFPKEGPSILRIQQVVRGDSAAYFCASKGGQGDNSPLHFGNGTRLTVT.

CDR3 sequence reads: CSVFVASYTF. The CDR3 bases are TGCAGCGTTTTCGTCGCAAGCTACACCTTC. The chain links TRBV29-1 to TRBJ1-2; D gene ambiguous. Trimming left V 5 bases short and J 9 bases short, with 10 bases between. The length of the CDR3 is 10 residues. Germline V lookup: CDR1 SQVTM, CDR2 ANQGSEA.

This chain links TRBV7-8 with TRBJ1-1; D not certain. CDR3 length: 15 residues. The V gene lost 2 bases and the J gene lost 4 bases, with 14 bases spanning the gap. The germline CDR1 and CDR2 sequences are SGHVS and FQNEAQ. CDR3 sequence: CASSLTGDVVTEAFF. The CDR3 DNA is TGTGCCAGCAGCTTAACCGGGGATGTGGTCACTGAAGCTTTCTTT.